This T cell receptor (beta chain) was sequenced in a study of blood T cells in healthy people across ages. The germline CDR1 and CDR2 sequences are SQVTM and ANQGSEA. There are 14 residues in the CDR3. Trimming at V came to 5 bases and at J to 4 bases, leaving 7 bases not matched to a gene. The authors ran a second PCR of 7 to 11 cycles using a sample-barcoded 5' primer and a J-beta primer mix. TCRdb re-called the 5' RACE reads through MiXCR, storing one row per CDR3 protein. This sample has about 970,000 distinct CDR3 sequences, with roughly 50% found just once. This receptor was identified in a woman in her sixties or seventies in good health. The sequenced sample was blood. The chain links TRBV29-1 to TRBJ2-3; 9 bases fit TRBD1. As DNA, the CDR3 is TGCAGCGTTACAGGGGGCGAGGTCCCAGATACGCAGTATTTT. Its protein product is CSVTGGEVPDTQYF.